The 19 T cell receptor beta chains below come from one sample, sequenced in a study of human T cells and chemical hapten exposure. Via MiXCR, TCRdb re-called the RACE reads, giving one row per CDR3 protein. The sample lists 80,000 or so distinct CDR3 sequences, approximately 11% occurring once. This sample's time point: patch test 1, 2 weeks after DPC sensitization. The treatment here: therapeutic diphenylcyclopropenone sensitization with weekly scalp DPC. Here the sequenced sample was whole blood, taken in connection with sensitization to the hapten diphenylcyclopropenone (DPC). The receptors derive from a woman aged 45 to 65 with alopecia areata. Some clones in this sample may be carry-over from other donors' samples.

The V and J genes are TRBV3-1 and TRBJ1-2; D possibly corresponds to TRBD1 (6 bases). V was shortened by 3 bases and J by 7 bases, with 18 bases between the two germline ends. Germline V gene sequence: CDR1 LGHDT, CDR2 YNNKEL (reference sequence). The CDR3 consists of 15 residues. The CDR3 coding sequence is TGTGCCAGCAGCCATCTGCAAGGGGGAGGTCCTGGCTACACCTTC. Its protein is CASSHLQGGGPGYTF. Drawing the rest from reference TRBV3-1 and TRBJ1-2, the complete variable domain is DTAVSQTPKYLVTQMGNDKSIKCEQNLGHDTMYWYKQDSKKFLKIMFSYNNKELIINETVPNRFSPKSPDKAHLNLHINSLELGDSAVYFCASSHLQGGGPGYTFGSGTRLTVV.

This chain connects TRBV6-6 to TRBJ2-3, with TRBD2 identical over 9 bases. Per the germline V gene, CDR1 is MNHNY and CDR2 is SVGAGI (reference sequence). Trimming cost V 5 bases and J 5 bases; bases outside gene matches: 8. The CDR3 is 15 amino acids. DNA of the CDR3: TGTGCCAGCAGTATGCGGGGGGGCCAAGGAGATACGCAGTATTTT. It codes for CASSMRGGQGDTQYF.

This clonotype appeared a few times. The rearrangement links TRBV6-2 or TRBV6-3 to TRBJ2-7, with D tentatively TRBD2 (7 bases). From germline, CDR1 is MNHEY and CDR2 SVGEGT. The CDR3 contains 15 residues. The V end was cut by 8 bases, the J end by 0 bases, with 17 bases between. This chain's CDR3 is CASLTRGGSSYEQYF. The CDR3 nucleotides are TGTGCCAGCTTGACCAGGGGCGGGAGCTCCTACGAGCAGTACTTC.

V gene TRBV4-2 combines with J gene TRBJ1-6; D remains unclear. Germline V gene lookup returns CDR1 LGHNA and CDR2 YNFKEQ. V lost 4 bases, J lost 1 base, and 11 bases lay in between. This CDR3 is built from 16 residues. The DNA of the CDR3 is TGTGCCAGCAGCCCCAGCCTTTCGTCCTATAATTCACCCCTCCACTTT. It codes for CASSPSLSSYNSPLHF.

The sample holds a few counts of this clonotype. The chain is built from TRBV29-1 and TRBJ2-7, with 7 bases that match TRBD2. J gave up 2 bases and V 1 base, and 5 bases lay outside the gene matches. Germline CDR1 SQVTM, CDR2 ANQGSEA. The CDR3 length is 14 residues. The CDR3 DNA is TGCAGCGTTGAAGCGGGGGGTGGCCCCTACGAGCAGTACTTC. This gives the protein CSVEAGGGPYEQYF.

This chain connects TRBV27 to TRBJ2-6, with 7 nucleotides matching TRBD2. The length of the CDR3 is 16 residues. V shed 5 bases and J 2 bases; nucleotides not matched to a gene: 6. Germline values: CDR1 MNHEY, CDR2 SMNVEV (reference sequence). CDR3 loop: CASSSLGGAGANVLTF. The DNA of the CDR3 is TGTGCCAGCAGTAGCCTTGGGGGGGCTGGGGCCAACGTCCTGACTTTC.

The V gene is TRBV29-1, the J gene TRBJ2-5; D possibly corresponds to TRBD2 (6 bases). V lost 3 bases and J 0 bases, leaving 17 bases between the germline ends. Looked up from germline, CDR1 is SQVTM and CDR2 is ANQGSEA. This CDR3 has 16 amino acids. Here the CDR3 DNA reads TGCAGCGTTGACGCCCAACGTGGAGGGTACCAAGAGACCCAGTACTTC. This encodes CSVDAQRGGYQETQYF.

This clonotype was observed a few times. The chain has TRBV30 and TRBJ1-6; D remains unclear. Germline-derived CDR1 and CDR2 are GTSNPN and SVGIG (reference sequence). This CDR3 is built from 12 residues. V dropped 2 bases and J dropped 10 bases, with 9 bases sitting between them. CDR3 region: CAWSIKGSPLHF. DNA of the CDR3: TGTGCCTGGAGTATAAAGGGATCACCCCTCCACTTT.

The J gene is TRBJ1-1, the V gene TRBV11-2, with D unresolved. Trimming shortened V by 11 bases and J by 1 base, and 14 bases separated the two germline ends. The CDR3 is made up of 13 amino acids. Germline CDR1 is SGHAT and CDR2 is FQNNGV. The CDR3 DNA is TGTGCCGGTCGGAAATGGGGGAACACTGAAGCTTTCTTT. Its translation is CAGRKWGNTEAFF.

This clonotype was found a few times. The V and J genes are TRBV6-1 and TRBJ2-6; D tentatively reads TRBD1 or TRBD2 (5 bases each). There are 15 residues in the CDR3. V lost 6 bases, J lost 0 bases, and 9 bases lay in between. Germline V CDR1 and CDR2: MNHNS, SASEGT. The CDR3 loop reads CASRAGGSGANVLTF. The CDR3 DNA follows: TGTGCCAGCAGAGCTGGGGGCTCTGGGGCCAACGTCCTGACTTTC.

There are many counts of this clonotype. The chain links TRBV29-1 to TRBJ2-7; D may be TRBD1 (5 bases). CDR1 is SQVTM, CDR2 ANQGSEA, per germline. This CDR3 has 17 amino acids. V lost 1 base and J 2 bases, leaving 21 bases between the germline ends. The CDR3 protein is CSVEGLSDRKKTYEQYF. CDR3 sequence (DNA): TGCAGCGTTGAAGGGTTGTCAGACAGAAAAAAAACCTACGAGCAGTACTTC.

This clonotype was recorded many times. This chain links TRBV29-1 with TRBJ2-3, with D possibly matching TRBD2 (5 bases). The CDR3 spans 10 residues. Germline CDR1 and CDR2: SQVTM and ANQGSEA. V shed 7 bases and J shed 6 bases, with 8 bases lying between them. The CDR3 reads CSGERDTQYF. Here the CDR3 DNA reads TGCAGCGGGGAGAGGGATACGCAGTATTTT.

The gene calls are TRBV5-8 and TRBJ1-3, with D unclear. CDR3 length: 15 residues. Germline-derived CDR1 and CDR2 are SGHTS and YDEGEE. V was clipped by 2 bases and J by 0 bases, with 9 bases between them. CDR3 loop: CASSFEGSSGNTIYF. As DNA, the CDR3 is TGTGCCAGCAGCTTTGAGGGCAGCTCTGGAAACACCATATATTTT. Complete variable domain (other parts from reference TRBV5-8 and TRBJ1-3): EAGVTQSPTHLIKTRGQQATLRCSPISGHTSVYWYQQALGLGLQFLLWYDEGEERNRGNFPPRFSGRQFPNYSSELNVNALELEDSALYLCASSFEGSSGNTIYFGEGSWLTVV.

This chain uses TRBV4-2 with TRBJ1-2, with D possibly being TRBD1 (5 bases). There are 17 residues in the CDR3. The germline V gene encodes CDR1 LGHNA and CDR2 YNFKEQ. V dropped 0 bases and J dropped 1 base, with 15 bases sitting between them. CDR3 residues: CASSQEGTARGNYGYTF. The CDR3 DNA follows: TGTGCCAGCAGCCAAGAGGGAACAGCGAGGGGTAACTATGGCTACACCTTC.

The genes are TRBV2 and TRBJ1-1; TRBD1 might be the D (5 bases). Between the trimmed V and J ends, which lost 6 bases and 3 bases, there was a span of 17 bases. This CDR3 is 15 amino acids long. Germline CDR1 reads SNHLY; CDR2 reads FYNNEI. In DNA, the CDR3 is TGTGCCAGCAGGGTCCAGGGAGGGGTGGACACTGAAGCTTTCTTT. Encoded protein: CASRVQGGVDTEAFF.

This clonotype was counted a few times. V gene TRBV18 combines with J gene TRBJ2-1; 7 positions agree with TRBD2. The trim removed 0 bases at V and 0 bases at J, leaving 8 bases unmatched. Germline CDR1 and CDR2: KGHSH and LQKENI. CDR3 length: 18 amino acids. The CDR3 here is CASSPPGGPGSSYNEQFF. CDR3 nucleotide sequence: TGTGCCAGCTCACCACCGGGAGGGCCGGGAAGCTCCTACAATGAGCAGTTCTTC.

This clonotype has a handful of counts. The chain recombines TRBV10-2 with TRBJ1-5; D remains ambiguous. Trimming shortened V by 6 bases and J by 9 bases, and 12 bases separated the two germline ends. Looked up from germline, CDR1 is WSHSY and CDR2 is SAAADI. The CDR3 consists of 12 residues. CDR3 DNA: TGCGCCAGCAGGGACCCAGGAGGGCCCCAGCATTTT. Its translation is CASRDPGGPQHF.

This clonotype was seen at least ten times. V gene TRBV30 combines with J gene TRBJ1-1; D is unresolved. The germline CDR1 and CDR2 sequences are GTSNPN and SVGIG (reference sequence). The ends were cut back, 3 bases at V and 4 bases at J, with 15 bases in the middle. The CDR3 is 14 residues long. The CDR3, as DNA: TGTGCCTGGAGAGCTCCCGTAGGGAGCACTGAAGCTTTCTTT. Protein sequence: CAWRAPVGSTEAFF.

This clonotype was recorded at least ten times. This chain connects TRBV5-5 to TRBJ1-4; D gene uncertain. The V end lost 4 bases, the J end lost 0 bases, and 7 bases lay between the germline ends. CDR1 and CDR2 from the germline V gene are SGHKS and YYEKEE (reference sequence). The CDR3 extends over 14 amino acids. The CDR3 spells CASSVAATNEKLFF. The CDR3 nucleotides read TGTGCCAGCAGCGTTGCTGCAACTAATGAAAAACTGTTTTTT. Full variable domain (remainder filled in from reference TRBV5-5 and TRBJ1-4): DAGVTQSPTHLIKTRGQQVTLRCSPISGHKSVSWYQQVLGQGPQFIFQYYEKEERGRGNFPDRFSARQFPNYSSELNVNALLLGDSALYLCASSVAATNEKLFFGSGTQLSVL.